This T cell receptor beta chain is from a study of T cells in Graves' hyperthyroidism and ophthalmopathy (dated by TCRdb to about 2019). In the study overall: Peripheral blood was sampled at the time of initial diagnosis, prior to any treatment. To identify distinguishing TCR V-J signatures, a discovery cohort of about 95 patients was used, comprising some 43 with Graves' ophthalmopathy and approximately 58 with stable Graves' hyperthyroidism. Prospective prediction of ophthalmopathy was tested in an independent validation cohort consisting of about 19 hyperthyroidism patients and 15 or so patients who later progressed to ophthalmopathy. For training and testing, the 95 to 100 patients in the discovery cohort were randomly divided in a 7:3 ratio. The study also compared thyroid tissue and blood T-cell repertoires from about six Graves' hyperthyroidism patients. After blood sampling, hyperthyroidism patients were treated with methimazole at a starting dose of 30 mg daily, and ophthalmopathy patients were treated with high-dose intravenous methylprednisolone. TCR Vbeta CDR3 sequencing of fewer than 150 peripheral blood samples (roughly 43 ophthalmopathy, roughly 74 hyperthyroidism and around 17 progressor patients) is reported in the paper. Results and caveats for the whole study, not just this receptor: Sample size was not statistically predetermined, and blinding of investigators to group allocation was not performed. Most expanded thyroid clonotypes (frequency above 0.001) were also detected in blood, suggesting blood repertoires may reflect thyroid immune responses. In validation, the model predicted progression to ophthalmopathy a median of approximately 6.3 months before onset, with roughly 70% sensitivity and roughly 77% specificity. A 13 V-J signature model separated ophthalmopathy from stable hyperthyroidism, with around 91% sensitivity and about 81% specificity in cross-validation and 80%/75% in testing.

Hyperthyroidism patients were newly diagnosed, with disease duration under 2 months, and aged 18 to 65 years. The study excluded patients with uncontrolled infections, other autoimmune diseases, pregnancy or lactation. Clinical symptoms, serum thyroxine and TRAb, thyroid ultrasound, and orbital computed tomography formed the basis for the diagnoses. Blood from progressor patients was drawn when they were first diagnosed with hyperthyroidism, before any ophthalmopathy symptoms appeared. PBMCs were isolated from 10 ml of fresh peripheral blood by Ficoll-Paque density gradient centrifugation. Progressor patients were defined as those initially diagnosed with Graves' hyperthyroidism in whom ophthalmopathy developed during follow-up. Total RNA was extracted with Trizol reagent, and quality was checked on an Agilent 2100 Bioanalyzer. TCR beta CDR3 regions were amplified from RNA transcripts. The TCR CDR3 was subjected to a first round of RT-PCR using the HTBI primer set and the Qiagen OneStep RT-PCR kit. Libraries were constructed in a second round of multiplex PCR, after which size selection and purification were carried out. Sequencing of the libraries was done on an Illumina HiSeq2000 using paired-end 100 bp reads. The study's processing was this. SOAPnuke was used to process the raw data, removing reads that contained adapters or uncalled bases, had a mean Phred below 15, or lacked an exact match to the constant primer or identifier. High-quality paired reads were merged using COPE v1.2.5, and each unique nucleotide sequence was defined as a clonotype. MiTCR v1.1 was used to align the clonotypes against IMGT TRBV, TRBD and TRBJ reference segments. The analysis included only V-J combinations with a frequency above 0.0001, which together covered over 98% of the repertoires. A TCS score was defined as the ratio of F50 (clonal expansion) to E x V (chaos), with BLOSUM62-based TCRdist applied between CDR3 peptides within each V-J. Welch's t-statistics and random forest reduced 500 to 550 V-J features to under 15, which were used in a naive Bayes classifier (R e1071). TCRdb reprocessed the public reads (quality trimming at Q25 with fastp, clone calling with MiXCR) and kept in-frame beta chains. Rows are unified per CDR3 protein, each entry keeping the most common DNA and genes. The V and J calls were not made by the authors but by TCRdb's processing. For this sample there are fewer than 400,000 distinct CDR3 sequences; 15% to 19% appear just once. 25% to 30% of the sample is taken by the ten largest.

This clonotype was seen only a few times. Its antigen specificity is not known. No quality values exist for individual bases; no much larger clone is one base distant. This receptor was identified in a woman aged 18-29 years with Graves' hyperthyroidism that later progressed to Graves' ophthalmopathy. What was sequenced was blood.

The CDR3 region has the sequence CASSYKGGNQPQHF. The nucleotide sequence reads as follows: TGTGCCAGCAGTTACAAAGGGGGTAATCAGCCCCAGCATTTT. The chain uses TRBV6-5 and TRBJ1-5; the best D guess is TRBD1, with 6 bases matching. Cut back by 2 bases and 4 bases, the V and J ends lie 9 bases apart. Its CDR3 holds 14 amino acids, cysteine through phenylalanine. Here the CDR3 DNA is all that survives: 42 bases in frame from base 1. The germline V gene yields MNHEY for CDR1 and SVGAGI for CDR2.